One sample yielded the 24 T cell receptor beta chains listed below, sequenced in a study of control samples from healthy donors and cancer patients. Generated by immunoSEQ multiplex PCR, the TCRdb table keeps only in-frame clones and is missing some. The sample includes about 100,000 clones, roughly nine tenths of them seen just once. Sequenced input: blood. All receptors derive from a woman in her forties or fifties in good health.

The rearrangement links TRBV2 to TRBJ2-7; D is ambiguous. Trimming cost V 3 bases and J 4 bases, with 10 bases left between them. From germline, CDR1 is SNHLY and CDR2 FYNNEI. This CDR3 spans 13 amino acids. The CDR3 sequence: CASSDGLGYEQYV. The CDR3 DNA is TGTGCCAGCAGTGACGGCCTCGGATACGAGCAGTACGTC.

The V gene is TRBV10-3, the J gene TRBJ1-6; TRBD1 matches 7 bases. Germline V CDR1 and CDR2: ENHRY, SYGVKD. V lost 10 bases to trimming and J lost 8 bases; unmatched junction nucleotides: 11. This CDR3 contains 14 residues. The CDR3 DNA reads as TGTGCCACCCAAGGGACAGACGAAGATTCACCCCTCCACTTT. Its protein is CATQGTDEDSPLHF.

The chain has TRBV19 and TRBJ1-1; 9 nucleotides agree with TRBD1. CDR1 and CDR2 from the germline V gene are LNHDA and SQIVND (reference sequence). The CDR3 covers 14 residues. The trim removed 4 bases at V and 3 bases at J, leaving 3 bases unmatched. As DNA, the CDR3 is TGTGCCAGTAGTAGCTGGACAGGGGACACTGAAGCTTTCTTT. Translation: CASSSWTGDTEAFF.

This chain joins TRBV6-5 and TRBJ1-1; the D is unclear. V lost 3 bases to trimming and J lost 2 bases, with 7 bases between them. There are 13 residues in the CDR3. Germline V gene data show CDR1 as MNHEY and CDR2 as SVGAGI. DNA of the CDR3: TGTGCCAGCAGTTATGGGCGAAACACTGAAGCTTTCTTT. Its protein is CASSYGRNTEAFF.

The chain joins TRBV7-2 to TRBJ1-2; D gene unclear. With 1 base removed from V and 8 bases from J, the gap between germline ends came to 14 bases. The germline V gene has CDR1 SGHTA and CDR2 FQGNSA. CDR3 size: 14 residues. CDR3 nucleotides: TGTGCCAGCAGCTTAGTCCAGGACGGTAGGGGCTACACCTTC. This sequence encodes CASSLVQDGRGYTF.

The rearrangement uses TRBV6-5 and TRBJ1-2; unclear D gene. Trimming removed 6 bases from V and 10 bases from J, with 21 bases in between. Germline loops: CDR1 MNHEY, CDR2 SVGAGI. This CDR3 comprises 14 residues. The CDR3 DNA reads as TGTGCCAGCAGCCCCCGCGGCGGATTTAACAACTACACCTTC. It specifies CASSPRGGFNNYTF.

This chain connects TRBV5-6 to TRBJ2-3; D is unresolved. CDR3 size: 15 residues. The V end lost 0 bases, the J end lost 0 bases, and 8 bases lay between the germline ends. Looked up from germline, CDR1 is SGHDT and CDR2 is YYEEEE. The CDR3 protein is CASSLGEESTDTQYF. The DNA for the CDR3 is TGTGCCAGCAGCTTGGGTGAGGAGAGCACAGATACGCAGTATTTT.

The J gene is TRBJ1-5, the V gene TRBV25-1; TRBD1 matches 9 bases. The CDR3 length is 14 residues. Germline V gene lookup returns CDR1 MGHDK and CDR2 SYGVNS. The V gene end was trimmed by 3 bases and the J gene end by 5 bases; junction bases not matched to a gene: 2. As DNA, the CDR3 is TGTGCCAGCAGTGAGGACAGGGGCGATCAGCCCCAGCATTTT. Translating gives CASSEDRGDQPQHF.

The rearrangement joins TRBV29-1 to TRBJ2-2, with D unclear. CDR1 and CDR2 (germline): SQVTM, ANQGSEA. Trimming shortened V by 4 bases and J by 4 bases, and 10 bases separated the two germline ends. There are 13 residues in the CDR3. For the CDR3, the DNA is TGCAGCGTTGTCACTTATGGCACCGGGGAGCTGTTTTTT. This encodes CSVVTYGTGELFF.

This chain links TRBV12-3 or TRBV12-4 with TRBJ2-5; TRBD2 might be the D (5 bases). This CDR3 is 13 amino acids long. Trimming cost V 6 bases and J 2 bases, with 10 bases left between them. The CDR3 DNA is TGTGCCAGCAGAACTAGGAATCAAGAGACCCAGTACTTC. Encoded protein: CASRTRNQETQYF.

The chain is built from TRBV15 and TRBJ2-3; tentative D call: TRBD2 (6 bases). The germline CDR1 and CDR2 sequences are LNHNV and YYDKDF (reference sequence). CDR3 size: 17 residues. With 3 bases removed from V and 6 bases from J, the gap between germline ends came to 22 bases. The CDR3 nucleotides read TGTGCCACCAGCAGCGTATTTACCGGGACTCTTTCGGATACGCAGTATTTT. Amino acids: CATSSVFTGTLSDTQYF.

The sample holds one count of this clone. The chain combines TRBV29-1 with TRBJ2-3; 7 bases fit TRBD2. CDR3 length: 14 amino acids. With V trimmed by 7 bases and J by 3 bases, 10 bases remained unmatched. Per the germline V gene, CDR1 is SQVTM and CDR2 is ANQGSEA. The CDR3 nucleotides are TGCAGCGCAGGATCGATGGGAGGGACAGATACGCAGTATTTT. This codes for CSAGSMGGTDTQYF.

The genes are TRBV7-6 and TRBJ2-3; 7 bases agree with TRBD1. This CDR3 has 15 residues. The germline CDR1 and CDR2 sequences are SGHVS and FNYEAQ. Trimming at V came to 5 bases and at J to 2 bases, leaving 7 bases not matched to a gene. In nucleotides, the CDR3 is TGTGCCAGCAGCCTACAGGGGCATGACACAGATACGCAGTATTTT. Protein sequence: CASSLQGHDTDTQYF.

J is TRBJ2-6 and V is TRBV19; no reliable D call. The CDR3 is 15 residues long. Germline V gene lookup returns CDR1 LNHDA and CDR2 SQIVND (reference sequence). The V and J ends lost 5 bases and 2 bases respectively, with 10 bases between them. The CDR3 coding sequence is TGTGCCAGTAGTCCTTGGACGCCTGGGGCCAACGTCCTGACTTTC. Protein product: CASSPWTPGANVLTF.

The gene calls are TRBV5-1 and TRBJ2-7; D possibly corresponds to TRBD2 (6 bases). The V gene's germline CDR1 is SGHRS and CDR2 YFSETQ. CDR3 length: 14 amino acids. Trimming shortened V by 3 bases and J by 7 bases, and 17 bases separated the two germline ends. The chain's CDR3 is CASSSGAEGSEQYF. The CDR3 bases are TGCGCCAGCAGCTCGGGTGCGGAGGGGTCTGAGCAGTACTTC.

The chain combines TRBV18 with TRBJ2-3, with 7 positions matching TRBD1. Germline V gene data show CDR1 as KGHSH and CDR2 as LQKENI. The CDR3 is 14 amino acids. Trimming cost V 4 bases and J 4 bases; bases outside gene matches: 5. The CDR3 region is CASSRNRGADTQYF. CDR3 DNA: TGTGCCAGCTCACGCAACAGGGGAGCAGATACGCAGTATTTT.

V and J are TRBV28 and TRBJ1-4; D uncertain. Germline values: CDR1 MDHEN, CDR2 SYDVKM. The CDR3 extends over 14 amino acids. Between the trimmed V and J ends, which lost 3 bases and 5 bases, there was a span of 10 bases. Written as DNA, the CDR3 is TGTGCCAGCAGTTTCGGGAGCCTCAATGAAAAACTGTTTTTT. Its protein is CASSFGSLNEKLFF.

The CDR3 sequence is CASSQSLREGRTF. The CDR3 DNA sequence: TGTGCCAGCAGCCAATCTCTAAGGGAGGGGAGAACCTTC. The chain has TRBV14 and TRBJ1-2; TRBD1 might be the D (5 bases). Germline V gene sequence: CDR1 SGHDN, CDR2 FVKESK. The length of the CDR3 is 13 residues. Trimming took off 2 bases at V and 14 bases at J, with 18 bases between the two ends.

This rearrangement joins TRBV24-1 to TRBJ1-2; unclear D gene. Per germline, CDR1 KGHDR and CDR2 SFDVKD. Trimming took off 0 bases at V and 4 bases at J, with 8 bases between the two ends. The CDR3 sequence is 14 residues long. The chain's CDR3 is CATSDLRQVYGYTF. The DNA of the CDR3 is TGTGCCACCAGTGATTTGAGGCAGGTCTATGGCTACACCTTC.

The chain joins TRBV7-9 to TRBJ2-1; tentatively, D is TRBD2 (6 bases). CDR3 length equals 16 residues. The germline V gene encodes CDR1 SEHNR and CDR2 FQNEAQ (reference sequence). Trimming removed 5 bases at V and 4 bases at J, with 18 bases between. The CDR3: CASSPGDYTLYNEQFF. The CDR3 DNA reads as TGTGCCAGCAGCCCGGGAGACTATACGCTATACAATGAGCAGTTCTTC.

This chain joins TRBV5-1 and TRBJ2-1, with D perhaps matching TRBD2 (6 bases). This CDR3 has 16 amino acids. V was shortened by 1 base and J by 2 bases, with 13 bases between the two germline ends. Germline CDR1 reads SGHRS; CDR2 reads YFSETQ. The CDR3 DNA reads TGCGCCAGCAGCTTGAGTGGTTGGGGGGCCTACAATGAGCAGTTCTTC. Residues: CASSLSGWGAYNEQFF. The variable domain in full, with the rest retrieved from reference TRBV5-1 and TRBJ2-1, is KAGVTQTPRYLIKTRGQQVTLSCSPISGHRSVSWYQQTPGQGLQFLFEYFSETQRNKGNFPGRFSGRQFSNSRSEMNVSTLELGDSALYLCASSLSGWGAYNEQFFGPGTRLTVL.

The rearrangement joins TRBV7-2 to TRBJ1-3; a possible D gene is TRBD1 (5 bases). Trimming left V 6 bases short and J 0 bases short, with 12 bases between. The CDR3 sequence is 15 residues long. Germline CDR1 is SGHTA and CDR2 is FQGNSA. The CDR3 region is CASRGSGLSGNTIYF. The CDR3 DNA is TGTGCCAGCAGGGGGTCAGGGCTCTCTGGAAACACCATATATTTT. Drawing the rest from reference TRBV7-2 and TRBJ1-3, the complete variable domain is GAGVSQSPSNKVTEKGKDVELRCDPISGHTALYWYRQSLGQGLEFLIYFQGNSAPDKSGLPSDRFSAERTGGSVSTLTIQRTQQEDSAVYLCASRGSGLSGNTIYFGEGSWLTVV.

DNA for the CDR3: TGTGCCAGCAGTTATGGTGGACAGGGAGGAAACACCATATATTTT. Encoded protein: CASSYGGQGGNTIYF. The chain has TRBV6-5 and TRBJ1-3; the match to TRBD1 covers 8 bases. Germline-derived CDR1 and CDR2 are MNHEY and SVGAGI. The CDR3 sequence is 15 residues long. V lost 3 bases, J lost 4 bases, and 5 bases stayed unmatched.

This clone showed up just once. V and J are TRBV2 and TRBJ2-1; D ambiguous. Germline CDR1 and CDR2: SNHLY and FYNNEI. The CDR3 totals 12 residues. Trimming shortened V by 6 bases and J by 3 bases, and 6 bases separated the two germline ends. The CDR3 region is CASRLVYNEQFF. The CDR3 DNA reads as TGTGCCAGCAGGTTAGTCTACAATGAGCAGTTCTTC.